The clone carrying this T cell receptor beta chain was observed a handful of times. This entry is derived from a study of blood T cells in healthy people across ages. A sample-barcoded 5' primer and a J-beta primer mix were used in a second PCR of about 7 to 12 cycles. TCRdb analysed the 5' RACE reads with MiXCR anew, one entry per CDR3 protein. This sample has about 640,000 distinct CDR3 sequences, with 58% found just once. This CDR3 spans 13 amino acids. CDR1 and CDR2 from the germline V gene are MNHNY and SVGAGI (reference sequence). Trimming removed 2 bases from V and 1 base from J, with 5 bases in between.

Sequenced sample: blood. This TCR was recovered from a man in his sixties in good health. The chain is built from TRBV6-6 and TRBJ1-1; D perhaps matches TRBD1 (5 bases). CDR3 DNA: TGTGCCAGCAGTTACGGACAGAACACTGAAGCTTTCTTT. Translation: CASSYGQNTEAFF.